This T cell receptor (beta chain) came from a study of regulatory T cells in long-lasting Graves disease. At the level of the study: Graves' patients (newly diagnosed) had been on antithyroid drugs under 3 months.

General study points: TRBV28 was favored in persistent disease, as were TRBJ1-2 and TRBJ2-5.

The CDR3 totals 18 residues. Per germline, CDR1 MGHDK and CDR2 SYGVNS. Deletions cut 3 bases from V and 3 bases from J, with 20 bases between. The sample holds a few counts of this clonotype. Its antigen is currently unknown. Building of the TCR beta libraries involved iRepertoire HTBI primers and Arm-PCR of CDR3 regions. TCRdb reprocessed the multiplex PCR reads via MiXCR and lists one record per CDR3 protein. The repertoire holds almost 450,000 distinct CDR3 sequences, with 16% as singletons. Time point described: newly diagnosed GD, antithyroid drugs for less than 3 months. Extracted PBMC RNA gave rise to the TCR library. This sample also appeared in a second study, on T cells in Graves' hyperthyroidism and ophthalmopathy. That work contributes: First-round RT-PCR targeting the TCR CDR3 was performed with the HTBI primer set.

This sample comprised peripheral blood mononuclear cells (PBMCs), obtained at new diagnosis, from a patient treated with antithyroid drugs. This clonotype was obtained from a woman in her 30s with Graves disease. This chain joins TRBV25-1 and TRBJ1-4, with a possible D match to TRBD1 (6 bases). CDR3 DNA sequence: TGTGCCAGCAGTGACCCCGCTACAAGAGGGGGTGCTAATGAAAAACTGTTTTTT. Its translation: CASSDPATRGGANEKLFF.